The 17 T cell receptor beta chains below come from one sample, sequenced in a study of shared clonotypes between healthy human individuals. Terminally differentiated effector memory CD45RA+ cells were left out of the naive CD8 fraction, which was CD45RO-negative and positively selected for CCR7. Profiled with immunoSEQ multiplex PCR; TCRdb holds only in-frame clones, not every one. The table includes approximately 650,000 clones, just under 97% detected once. The sequenced material came from naive CD8+ T cells sorted from blood. The receptors stem from a woman aged 30 to 39 in good health.

The rearrangement uses TRBV5-6 and TRBJ2-7; 9 bases match TRBD1. V was pared by 4 bases and J by 7 bases, with 6 bases of the junction left unmatched. Germline values: CDR1 SGHDT, CDR2 YYEEEE. The CDR3 covers 13 residues. The CDR3 DNA is TGTGCCAGCAGCCTCGGGGACAGGGCGGAGCAGTACTTC. As protein: CASSLGDRAEQYF. The entire variable domain, with the rest obtained from reference TRBV5-6 and TRBJ2-7, is as follows: DAGVTQSPTHLIKTRGQQVTLRCSPKSGHDTVSWYQQALGQGPQFIFQYYEEEERQRGNFPDRFSGHQFPNYSSELNVNALLLGDSALYLCASSLGDRAEQYFGPGTRLTVT.

This clone is a singleton in its sample. V usage is TRBV7-9 and J usage is TRBJ2-7; D is ambiguous. This CDR3 region has 12 residues. Trimming pared 5 bases from V and 5 bases from J, leaving 10 bases between. Looked up from germline, CDR1 is SEHNR and CDR2 is FQNEAQ (reference sequence). The CDR3 is CASSRPPDEQYF. The DNA for the CDR3 is TGTGCCAGCAGCCGTCCGCCGGACGAGCAGTACTTC.

Comments on this clone: One junction end does not reproduce the germline sequence, and a read error may be involved. This rearrangement joins TRBV19 to TRBJ1-2; D is possibly TRBD1 (6 bases). Per germline, CDR1 LNHDA and CDR2 SQIVND (reference sequence). This CDR3 is built from 14 residues. CDR3 sequence reads: CASSSEGGNYGYTF. CDR3 DNA: TGTGCCAGTAGTTCCGAGGGGGGGAACTACGGCTACACCTTC.

The gene calls are TRBV4-1 and TRBJ2-1, with 12 bases aligning to TRBD2. This CDR3 spans 16 amino acids. Trimming removed 1 base from V and 9 bases from J; junction bases left unmatched: 7. Germline-derived CDR1 and CDR2 are MGHRA and YSYEKL. CDR3 in DNA: TGCGCCAGCAGCCAAGGGTTTGCTAGCGGGAGGGGTGAGCAGTTCTTC. Translating it yields CASSQGFASGRGEQFF.

This CDR3 is CASSWDSDTGELFF. As DNA, the CDR3 is TGTGCCAGCAGCTGGGACAGCGATACCGGGGAGCTGTTTTTT. The chain has TRBV5-5 and TRBJ2-2; 7 bases are shared with TRBD1. CDR1 and CDR2 from the germline V gene are SGHKS and YYEKEE (reference sequence). Trimming at V came to 3 bases and at J to 5 bases, leaving 4 bases not matched to a gene. The CDR3 spans 14 residues.

This clone has just one count. The chain is built from TRBV11-2 and TRBJ1-1; the D gene is possibly TRBD1 (5 bases). The V end was cut by 3 bases, the J end by 5 bases, with 13 bases between. The CDR3 extends over 14 amino acids. Germline lookup yields CDR1 SGHAT and CDR2 FQNNGV. The CDR3 sequence is CASSFPARETEAFF. In DNA form, the CDR3 reads TGTGCCAGCAGCTTTCCGGCCAGGGAAACTGAAGCTTTCTTT. Variable domain in full (rest from reference TRBV11-2 and TRBJ1-1): EAGVAQSPRYKIIEKRQSVAFWCNPISGHATLYWYQQILGQGPKLLIQFQNNGVVDDSQLPKDRFSAERLKGVDSTLKIQPAKLEDSAVYLCASSFPARETEAFFGQGTRLTVV.

This clone was recorded only once. V gene TRBV4-1 combines with J gene TRBJ2-1; 7 nucleotides line up with TRBD1. CDR3 length: 16 residues. Germline assignment: CDR1 MGHRA and CDR2 YSYEKL. Unmatched junction bases numbered 14, after V lost 3 bases and J lost 9 bases. The CDR3 coding sequence is TGCGCCAGCAGCCATATGGGACAGACTCCAACCGGTGAGCAGTTCTTC. Translating gives CASSHMGQTPTGEQFF.

The chain links TRBV30 to TRBJ1-4; D not resolved. CDR1 is GTSNPN, CDR2 SVGIG, per germline (reference sequence). The V end lost 3 bases, the J end lost 0 bases, and 11 bases lay between the germline ends. The CDR3 is 15 residues long. CDR3 protein: CAWSIFGPTNEKLFF. Here the CDR3 DNA reads TGTGCCTGGAGCATTTTTGGTCCAACTAATGAAAAACTGTTTTTT.

The chain links TRBV2 to TRBJ2-7; 7 nucleotides match TRBD1. The CDR3 covers 12 residues. CDR1 is SNHLY, CDR2 FYNNEI, per germline. The trim removed 6 bases at V and 3 bases at J, leaving 2 bases unmatched. The CDR3 DNA sequence: TGTGCCAGCAGGCAGGGGGTCTACGAGCAGTACTTC. This gives the protein CASRQGVYEQYF.

The gene calls are TRBV13 and TRBJ1-1; possibly TRBD1 for D (5 bases). The CDR3 runs 14 residues. V was clipped by 5 bases and J by 1 base, with 11 bases between them. CDR1 is PRHDT and CDR2 is FYEKMQ in the germline V gene (reference sequence). In DNA form, the CDR3 reads TGTGCCAGCAGCACCGTCAGGGAGAACACTGAAGCTTTCTTT. The encoded protein is CASSTVRENTEAFF.

The gene calls are TRBV11-3 and TRBJ2-3; 9 nucleotides align to TRBD2. Germline CDR1 reads SGHNT; CDR2 reads YENEEA. V lost 1 base, J lost 2 bases, and 1 base stayed unmatched. CDR3 length: 15 residues. DNA for the CDR3: TGTGCCAGCAGCTTAGGGACTAGCGCCACAGATACGCAGTATTTT. Protein: CASSLGTSATDTQYF.

The chain has TRBV5-1 and TRBJ2-7; 11 bases align to TRBD2. The CDR3 sequence is 16 residues long. V dropped 0 bases and J dropped 3; count of bases not matched to a gene: 5. CDR1 and CDR2 from the germline V gene are SGHRS and YFSETQ. In DNA form, the CDR3 reads TGCGCCAGCAGCTTGGCCCTAGCGGGAGGACGCTACGAGCAGTACTTC. This translates into CASSLALAGGRYEQYF.

V and J are TRBV5-6 and TRBJ2-2; TRBD1 matches at 8 bases. The V gene's germline CDR1 is SGHDT and CDR2 YYEEEE. The CDR3 contains 17 residues. V lost 3 bases to trimming and J lost 3 bases; unmatched junction nucleotides: 10. CDR3: CASSYYRGSSDTGELFF. DNA of the CDR3: TGTGCCAGCAGCTACTACAGGGGGTCCAGCGACACCGGGGAGCTGTTTTTT.

V and J are TRBV27 and TRBJ2-1; D may correspond to TRBD1 or TRBD2 (5 bases each). The CDR3 extends over 18 amino acids. V lost 4 bases and J 10 bases, leaving 29 bases between the germline ends. Germline-derived CDR1 and CDR2 are MNHEY and SMNVEV (reference sequence). The CDR3 DNA reads as TGTGCCAGCAGTTGGGCCCCATTTTTGAGGGACCATGGCGGGGAGCAGTTCTTC. Its translation: CASSWAPFLRDHGGEQFF.

This rearrangement joins TRBV4-1 to TRBJ2-7, with 8 bases matching TRBD1. V was clipped by 0 bases and J by 2 bases; unmatched bases: 0. Germline CDR1 MGHRA, CDR2 YSYEKL. The CDR3 has 14 amino acids. CDR3 amino acids: CASSQEDRAYEQYF. CDR3 bases: TGCGCCAGCAGCCAAGAGGACAGGGCCTACGAGCAGTACTTC.

This clone was seen more than once but under ten times. The CDR3 coding sequence is TGTGCCAATGAGGGGATGAACACTGAAGCTTTCTTT. Translated, it gives CANEGMNTEAFF. The V call is TRBV7-2, the J call TRBJ1-1; TRBD1 is a possible D gene (5 bases). The V gene's germline CDR1 is SGHTA and CDR2 FQGNSA. CDR3 length equals 12 residues. Trimming took off 10 bases at V and 0 bases at J, with 9 bases between the two ends. The full variable domain, its missing parts supplied by reference TRBV7-2 and TRBJ1-1, is GAGVSQSPSNKVTEKGKDVELRCDPISGHTALYWYRQSLGQGLEFLIYFQGNSAPDKSGLPSDRFSAERTGGSVSTLTIQRTQQEDSAVYLCANEGMNTEAFFGQGTRLTVV.

The chain carries TRBV27 and TRBJ2-7; D is unresolved. The V gene's germline CDR1 is MNHEY and CDR2 SMNVEV (reference sequence). The germline V and J ends were trimmed by 2 bases and 6 bases, with 11 bases remaining between them. CDR3 length: 13 residues. CDR3 sequence: CASSLGSSVEQYF. CDR3 nucleotide sequence: TGTGCCAGCAGTTTAGGCAGTTCTGTCGAGCAGTACTTC.